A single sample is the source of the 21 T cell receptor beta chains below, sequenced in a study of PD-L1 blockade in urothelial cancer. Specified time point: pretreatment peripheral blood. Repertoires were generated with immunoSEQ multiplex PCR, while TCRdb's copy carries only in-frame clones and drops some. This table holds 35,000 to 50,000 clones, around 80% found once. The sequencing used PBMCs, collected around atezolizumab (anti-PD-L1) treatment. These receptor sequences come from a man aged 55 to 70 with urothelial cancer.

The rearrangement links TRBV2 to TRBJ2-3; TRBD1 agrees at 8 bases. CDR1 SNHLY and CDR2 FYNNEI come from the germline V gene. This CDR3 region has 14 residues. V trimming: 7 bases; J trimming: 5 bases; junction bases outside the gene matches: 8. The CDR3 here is CASKYDRGGDTQYF. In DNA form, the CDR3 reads TGTGCCAGCAAATACGACAGGGGAGGAGATACGCAGTATTTT. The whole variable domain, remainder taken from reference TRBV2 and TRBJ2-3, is EPEVTQTPSHQVTQMGQEVILRCVPISNHLYFYWYRQILGQKVEFLVSFYNNEISEKSEIFDDQFSVERPDGSNFTLKIRSTKLEDSAMYFCASKYDRGGDTQYFGPGTRLTVL.

The CDR3 sequence is CASSLRLGRENEQFF. In DNA, the CDR3 is TGTGCCAGCAGCTTACGACTCGGGAGGGAGAATGAGCAGTTCTTC. The chain couples TRBV11-2 to TRBJ2-1, with 8 bases aligning to TRBD2. Germline V CDR1 and CDR2: SGHAT, FQNNGV. The junction had 7 bases not matched to a gene; V was cut back by 2 bases and J by 7 bases. The CDR3 is 15 residues long.

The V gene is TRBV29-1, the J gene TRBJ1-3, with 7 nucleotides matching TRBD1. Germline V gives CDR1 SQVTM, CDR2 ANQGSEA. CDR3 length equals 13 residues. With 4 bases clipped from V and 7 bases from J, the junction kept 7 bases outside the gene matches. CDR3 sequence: CSVGTTGKNTIYF. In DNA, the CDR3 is TGCAGCGTTGGGACGACAGGGAAGAACACCATATATTTT.

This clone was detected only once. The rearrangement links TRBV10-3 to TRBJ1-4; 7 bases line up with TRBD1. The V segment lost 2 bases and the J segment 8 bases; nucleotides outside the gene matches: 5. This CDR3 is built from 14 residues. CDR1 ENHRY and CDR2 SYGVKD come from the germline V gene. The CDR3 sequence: CAISETGAGEKLFF. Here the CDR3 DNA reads TGTGCCATCAGTGAGACAGGGGCGGGGGAAAAACTGTTTTTT.

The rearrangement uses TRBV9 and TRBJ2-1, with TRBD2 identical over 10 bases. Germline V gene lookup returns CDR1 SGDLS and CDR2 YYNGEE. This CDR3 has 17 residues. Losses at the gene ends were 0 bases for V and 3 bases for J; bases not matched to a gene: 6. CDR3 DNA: TGTGCCAGCAGCGTAGGGGTAGCGGGGGGAAACTACAATGAGCAGTTCTTC. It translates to CASSVGVAGGNYNEQFF.

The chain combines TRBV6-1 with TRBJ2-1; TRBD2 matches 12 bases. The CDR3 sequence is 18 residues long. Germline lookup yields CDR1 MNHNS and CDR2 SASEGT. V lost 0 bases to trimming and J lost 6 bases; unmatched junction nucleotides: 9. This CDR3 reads CASSEARTSGELGNEQFF. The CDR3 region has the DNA TGTGCCAGCAGTGAAGCCCGGACTAGCGGGGAACTAGGCAATGAGCAGTTCTTC.

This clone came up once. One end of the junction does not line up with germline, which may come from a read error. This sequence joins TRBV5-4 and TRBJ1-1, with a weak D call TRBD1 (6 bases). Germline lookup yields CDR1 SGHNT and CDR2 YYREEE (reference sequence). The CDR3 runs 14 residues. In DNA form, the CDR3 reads TGTGCCAGCACCTTGCAGGGGTGGGGCACTGAAGCTTTCTTT. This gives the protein CASTLQGWGTEAFF.

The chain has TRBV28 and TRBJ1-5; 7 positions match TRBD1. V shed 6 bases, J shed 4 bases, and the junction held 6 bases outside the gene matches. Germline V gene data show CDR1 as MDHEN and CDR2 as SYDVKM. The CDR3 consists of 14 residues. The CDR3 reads CASRVDRVNQPQHF. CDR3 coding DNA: TGTGCCAGCAGGGTAGACAGGGTGAATCAGCCCCAGCATTTT.

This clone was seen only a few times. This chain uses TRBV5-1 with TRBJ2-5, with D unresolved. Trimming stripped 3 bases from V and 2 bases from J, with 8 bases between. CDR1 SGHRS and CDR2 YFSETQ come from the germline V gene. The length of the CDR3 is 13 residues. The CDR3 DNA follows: TGCGCCAGCAGCTCGCCCGGGCAAGAGACCCAGTACTTC. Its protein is CASSSPGQETQYF.

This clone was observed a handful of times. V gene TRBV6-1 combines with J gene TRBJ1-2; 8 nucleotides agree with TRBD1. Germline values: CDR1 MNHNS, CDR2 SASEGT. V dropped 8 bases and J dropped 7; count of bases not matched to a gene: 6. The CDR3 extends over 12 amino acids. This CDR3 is CASGQGELGYTF. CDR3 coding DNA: TGTGCCAGCGGACAGGGAGAACTTGGCTACACCTTC.

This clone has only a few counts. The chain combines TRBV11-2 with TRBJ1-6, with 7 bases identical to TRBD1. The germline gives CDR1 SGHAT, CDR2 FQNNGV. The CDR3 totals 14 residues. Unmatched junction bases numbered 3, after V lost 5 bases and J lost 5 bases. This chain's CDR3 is CASSTGTDNSPLHF. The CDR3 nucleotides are TGTGCCAGCAGCACCGGGACAGATAATTCACCCCTCCACTTT.

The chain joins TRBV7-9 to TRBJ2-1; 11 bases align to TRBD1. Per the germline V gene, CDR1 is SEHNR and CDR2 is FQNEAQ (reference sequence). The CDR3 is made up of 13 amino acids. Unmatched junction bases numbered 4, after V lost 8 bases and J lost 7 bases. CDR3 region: CASGTGGWNEQFF. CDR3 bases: TGTGCCAGCGGGACAGGGGGATGGAATGAGCAGTTCTTC.

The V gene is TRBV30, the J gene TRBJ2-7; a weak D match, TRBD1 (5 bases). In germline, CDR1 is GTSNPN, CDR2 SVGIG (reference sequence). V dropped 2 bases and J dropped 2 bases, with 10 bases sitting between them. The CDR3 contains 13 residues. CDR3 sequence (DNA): TGTGCCTGGAGTCCAGGGAATGCCTACGAGCAGTACTTC. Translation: CAWSPGNAYEQYF.

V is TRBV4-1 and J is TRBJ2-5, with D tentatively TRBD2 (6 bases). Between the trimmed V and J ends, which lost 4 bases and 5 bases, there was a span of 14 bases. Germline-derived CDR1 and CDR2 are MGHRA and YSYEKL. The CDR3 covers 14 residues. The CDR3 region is CASSLGEALETQYF. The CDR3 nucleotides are TGCGCCAGCAGCCTAGGGGAGGCTCTCGAGACCCAGTACTTC.

The CDR3 here is CASSQDVAGGYQETQYF. The DNA for the CDR3 is TGCGCCAGCAGCCAAGATGTTGCGGGAGGGTACCAAGAGACCCAGTACTTC. V and J are TRBV4-1 and TRBJ2-5; 9 nucleotides align to TRBD2. CDR1 MGHRA and CDR2 YSYEKL come from the germline V gene. Trimming cost V 0 bases and J 0 bases; bases outside gene matches: 5. The CDR3 extends over 17 amino acids.

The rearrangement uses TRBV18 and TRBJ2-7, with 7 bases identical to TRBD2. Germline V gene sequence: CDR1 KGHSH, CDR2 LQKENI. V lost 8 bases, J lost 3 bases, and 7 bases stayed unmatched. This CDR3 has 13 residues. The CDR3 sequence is CASRASGLYEQYF. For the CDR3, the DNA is TGTGCCAGCCGAGCTAGCGGTCTCTACGAGCAGTACTTC.

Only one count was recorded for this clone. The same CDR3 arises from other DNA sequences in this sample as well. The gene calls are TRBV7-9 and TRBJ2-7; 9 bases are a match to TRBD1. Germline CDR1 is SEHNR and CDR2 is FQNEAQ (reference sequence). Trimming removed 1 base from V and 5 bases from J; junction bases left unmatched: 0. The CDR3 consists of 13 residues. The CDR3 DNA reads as TGTGCCAGCAGCTTAGGACAGGGGGACGAGCAGTACTTC. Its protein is CASSLGQGDEQYF.

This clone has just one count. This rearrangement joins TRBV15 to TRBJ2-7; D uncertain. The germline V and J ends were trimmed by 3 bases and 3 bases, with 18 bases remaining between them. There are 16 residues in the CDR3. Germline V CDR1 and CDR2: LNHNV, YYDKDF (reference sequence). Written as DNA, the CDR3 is TGTGCCACCAGCAGGGCCGACGGAAGACATTACTACGAGCAGTACTTC. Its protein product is CATSRADGRHYYEQYF. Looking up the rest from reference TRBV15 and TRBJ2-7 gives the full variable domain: DAMVIQNPRYQVTQFGKPVTLSCSQTLNHNVMYWYQQKSSQAPKLLFHYYDKDFNNEADTPDNFQSRRPNTSFCFLDIRSPGLGDTAMYLCATSRADGRHYYEQYFGPGTRLTVT.

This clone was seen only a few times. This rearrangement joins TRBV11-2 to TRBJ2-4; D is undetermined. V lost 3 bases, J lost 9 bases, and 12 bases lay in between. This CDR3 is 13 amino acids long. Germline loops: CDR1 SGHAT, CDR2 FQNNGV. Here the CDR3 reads CASSFGDAAIQYF. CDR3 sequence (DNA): TGTGCCAGCAGCTTCGGAGATGCGGCCATTCAGTACTTC.

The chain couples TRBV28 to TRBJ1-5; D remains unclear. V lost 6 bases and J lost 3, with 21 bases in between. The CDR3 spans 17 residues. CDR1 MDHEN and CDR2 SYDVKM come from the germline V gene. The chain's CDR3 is CASRRPRGFPHNQPQHF. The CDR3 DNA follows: TGTGCCAGCAGGCGACCCCGCGGGTTCCCCCACAATCAGCCCCAGCATTTT. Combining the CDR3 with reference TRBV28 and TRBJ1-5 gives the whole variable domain DVKVTQSSRYLVKRTGEKVFLECVQDMDHENMFWYRQDPGLGLRLIYFSYDVKMKEKGDIPEGYSVSREKKERFSLILESASTNQTSMYLCASRRPRGFPHNQPQHFGDGTRLSIL.

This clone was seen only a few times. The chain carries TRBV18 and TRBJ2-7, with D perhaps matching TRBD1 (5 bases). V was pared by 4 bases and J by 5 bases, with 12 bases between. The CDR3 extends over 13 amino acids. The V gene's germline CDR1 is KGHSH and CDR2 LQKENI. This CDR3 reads CASSRGRGNEQYF. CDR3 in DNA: TGTGCCAGCTCACGAGGTAGGGGAAACGAGCAGTACTTC.